This T cell receptor beta chain was sequenced for a study of blood T cells in healthy people across ages. Together with a sample-barcoded 5' primer, a J-beta primer mix was included in a second PCR lasting 7 to 11 cycles. TCRdb independently ran MiXCR on the 5' RACE reads; one entry per CDR3 protein. The table lists fewer than 650,000 distinct CDR3 sequences, around a quarter of them singletons. The CDR3 is 12 residues long. Germline V lookup: CDR1 SNHLY, CDR2 FYNNEI. Between the trimmed V and J ends, which lost 3 bases and 5 bases, there was a span of 8 bases. Another study also made use of these data, one on T cells of mothers and their children.

This sequence joins TRBV2 and TRBJ2-7; D unresolved. The sample consisted of blood. This receptor was obtained from a boy aged 2 to 10 in good health. The CDR3 DNA reads as TGTGCCAGCAGTGACCGTCGCCACGAGCAGTACTTC. Its protein is CASSDRRHEQYF.